This T cell receptor beta chain stems from a study of T cell repertoires in chronic hepatitis B (dated by TCRdb to between 2017 and 2020). The library was built by means of the immunoSEQ multiplex PCR assay. This is the immuneACCESS table as TCRdb keeps it, with only in-frame sequences that have V and J called. A part of the clones is gone; compared with another copy, unresolved V genes explain less than half, and the rest is unexplained. The table for this sample lists about 550 clones; less than 90% of them were counted only once. The ten largest clones take up around 10% of the sample. With regard to this clone: No antigen is known for it. Per-base quality was not reported, and no clone a single base away is much larger than it.

Inclusive of the bounding cysteine and phenylalanine, the CDR3 is 16 residues long. The only DNA kept is the CDR3, 48 bases in frame from the first base. CDR1 and CDR2 are drawn from the germline V gene: SGHNT, YENEEA. Trimming leaves V shorter by 4 bases and J shorter by 8 bases, with the junction holding 14 bases beyond the gene matches. The rearranged chain carries TRBV11-3 and TRBJ2-1; 7 central nucleotides agree with TRBD2. The sequenced sample consisted of total CD8+ T cells from PBMCs. The clonotype comes from a human donor with chronic hepatitis B virus infection. The sequenced DNA is TGTGCCAGCAGCTCCCATATAAGCGGGGCCGGGTATGAGCAGTTCTTC. Translated, this gives CASSSHISGAGYEQFF.